Below, 30 T cell receptor beta chains from the same sample are listed, as sequenced in a study of OX40 agonist ivuxolimab in advanced cancers. Clones were sequenced by immunoSEQ multiplex PCR, and TCRdb holds only the in-frame ones, with some missing. The data show tens of thousands of clones, 81% seen once. The sample in question was CD4+ or CD8+ T cells sorted from blood, obtained in a trial of the OX40 agonist ivuxolimab. These receptor sequences come from an adult with an advanced solid tumor such as melanoma, head and neck, liver or kidney cancer.

The CDR3 coding sequence is TGTGCCAGCAGTTATCCAGCGGGGCCTAACACCGGGGAGCTGTTTTTT. This codes for CASSYPAGPNTGELFF. The genes are TRBV6-5 and TRBJ2-2; the match to TRBD2 covers 7 bases. This CDR3 comprises 16 residues. CDR1 is MNHEY and CDR2 is SVGAGI in the germline V gene. V was clipped by 3 bases and J by 2 bases; unmatched bases: 6.

The chain employs TRBV11-3 and TRBJ2-2, with TRBD2 as a possible D gene (6 bases). Germline V gene data show CDR1 as SGHNT and CDR2 as YENEEA. The CDR3 sequence is 16 residues long. Trimming pared 10 bases from V and 0 bases from J, leaving 18 bases between. The CDR3 region is CATRKGGGSNTGELFF. The CDR3 DNA sequence: TGTGCCACCCGTAAGGGTGGAGGGTCGAACACCGGGGAGCTGTTTTTT.

The gene calls are TRBV9 and TRBJ2-1, with a tentative D call TRBD2 (5 bases). The germline V and J ends were trimmed by 0 bases and 4 bases, with 11 bases remaining between them. Germline CDR1 reads SGDLS; CDR2 reads YYNGEE. This CDR3 contains 15 residues. This CDR3 is CASSVAGRDYNEQFF. CDR3 nucleotide sequence: TGTGCCAGCAGCGTAGCGGGGAGAGATTACAATGAGCAGTTCTTC. The entire variable domain, with the rest obtained from reference TRBV9 and TRBJ2-1, is as follows: DSGVTQTPKHLITATGQRVTLRCSPRSGDLSVYWYQQSLDQGLQFLIQYYNGEERAKGNILERFSAQQFPDLHSELNLSSLELGDSALYFCASSVAGRDYNEQFFGPGTRLTVL.

The rearrangement links TRBV11-3 to TRBJ2-5; D remains unclear. The end of the DNA fits TRBJ2-7 better, so the J call may be wrong. Germline-derived CDR1 and CDR2 are SGHNT and YENEEA. The CDR3 runs to 15 residues. The CDR3 region has the DNA TGTGCCAGCAGCTTAGGGACGGCGAGCTCCTACGAGCAGTACTTC. The encoded protein is CASSLGTASSYEQYF.

The V and J genes are TRBV5-1 and TRBJ2-1; D not certain. Trimming removed 2 bases at V and 8 bases at J, with 5 bases between. CDR1 and CDR2 from the germline V gene are SGHRS and YFSETQ. CDR3 length: 11 amino acids. CDR3: CASSFMYEQFF. CDR3 nucleotide sequence: TGCGCCAGCAGCTTTATGTATGAGCAGTTCTTC. Full variable domain (remainder filled in from reference TRBV5-1 and TRBJ2-1): KAGVTQTPRYLIKTRGQQVTLSCSPISGHRSVSWYQQTPGQGLQFLFEYFSETQRNKGNFPGRFSGRQFSNSRSEMNVSTLELGDSALYLCASSFMYEQFFGPGTRLTVL.

The rearrangement joins TRBV10-2 to TRBJ2-7, with D tentatively TRBD1 (5 bases). CDR3 length: 13 amino acids. The germline V gene encodes CDR1 WSHSY and CDR2 SAAADI. The V end lost 6 bases, the J end lost 4 bases, and 13 bases lay between the germline ends. For the CDR3, the DNA is TGCGCCAGCAGCAGGGAAGCCGGTTACGAGCAGTACTTC. Encoded protein: CASSREAGYEQYF.

V is TRBV7-2 and J is TRBJ1-1, with 10 bases that match TRBD1. Germline loops: CDR1 SGHTA, CDR2 FQGNSA. V shed 3 bases, J shed 1 base, and the junction held 5 bases outside the gene matches. The CDR3 has 16 residues. The CDR3 DNA sequence: TGTGCCAGCAGCTTCCGGACAGGGGGTCAGAACACTGAAGCTTTCTTT. Protein sequence: CASSFRTGGQNTEAFF.

Comments on this clone: An end of the junction does not agree with germline; a read error may underlie this. This rearrangement joins TRBV7-7 to TRBJ2-1; D is unresolved. The germline gives CDR1 SSHAT, CDR2 FNYEAQ (reference sequence). CDR3 size: 14 residues. This chain's CDR3 is CASSPTSEDNEQFF. The CDR3 DNA sequence: TGTGCTAGCAGCCCCACCAGCGAAGACAATGAGCAGTTCTTC.

The rearrangement joins TRBV27 to TRBJ1-4, with 7 bases lining up with TRBD1. This CDR3 region has 14 residues. Germline V gene sequence: CDR1 MNHEY, CDR2 SMNVEV (reference sequence). With V trimmed by 6 bases and J by 5 bases, 6 bases remained unmatched. The CDR3 DNA sequence: TGTGCCAGCAGCCGACAGGGCCCGAATGAAAAACTGTTTTTT. It specifies CASSRQGPNEKLFF.

The J gene is TRBJ2-7, the V gene TRBV11-2, with a possible D match to TRBD1 (6 bases). This CDR3 spans 16 amino acids. The germline gives CDR1 SGHAT, CDR2 FQNNGV. V gave up 4 bases and J gave up 0 bases, with 16 bases separating them. The CDR3 DNA is TGTGCCAGCAGCTATCTGCTAGGGGGTCACTCCTACGAGCAGTACTTC. It yields the protein CASSYLLGGHSYEQYF.

In this sample, this clone turned up many times. The V call is TRBV7-9, the J call TRBJ2-7; 8 nucleotides agree with TRBD1. The V gene's germline CDR1 is SEHNR and CDR2 FQNEAQ (reference sequence). J lost 1 base, V lost 8 bases, and 7 bases had no gene match. The CDR3 sequence is 14 residues long. In nucleotides, the CDR3 is TGTGCCAGCGTCATGACAGGGGTTTCCTACGAGCAGTACTTC. This encodes CASVMTGVSYEQYF.

V gene TRBV10-3 combines with J gene TRBJ2-5; 7 bases are a match to TRBD1. With V trimmed by 5 bases and J by 2 bases, 2 bases remained unmatched. Germline values: CDR1 ENHRY, CDR2 SYGVKD. The CDR3 spans 13 residues. For the CDR3, the DNA is TGTGCCATCAGTCGGGACAGACAAGAGACCCAGTACTTC. Translation: CAISRDRQETQYF.

This clone occurred once. V gene TRBV11-2 combines with J gene TRBJ2-7; 14 positions match TRBD2. Germline CDR1 is SGHAT and CDR2 is FQNNGV. After removal of 0 bases from V and 2 bases from J, the junction contained 3 bases not matched to a gene. The CDR3 has 17 amino acids. The chain's CDR3 is CASSLEGTSGSPYEQYF. The CDR3 DNA reads TGTGCCAGCAGCTTAGAGGGGACTAGCGGGAGCCCCTACGAGCAGTACTTC.

The genes are TRBV7-3 and TRBJ2-5; 8 positions agree with TRBD2. The V gene's germline CDR1 is SGHTA and CDR2 FQGTGA. The junction had 2 bases not matched to a gene; V was cut back by 4 bases and J by 4 bases. CDR3 length: 13 amino acids. The CDR3 is CASSSGLAETQYF. The CDR3 DNA follows: TGTGCCAGCAGCTCCGGACTAGCAGAGACCCAGTACTTC.

This chain links TRBV15 with TRBJ1-2; D not certain. The CDR3 totals 13 residues. The V end lost 5 bases, the J end lost 4 bases, and 11 bases lay between the germline ends. The germline CDR1 and CDR2 sequences are LNHNV and YYDKDF (reference sequence). This chain's CDR3 is CATSEGGSYGYTF. The DNA for the CDR3 is TGTGCCACCAGCGAGGGCGGCAGCTATGGCTACACCTTC.

The V call is TRBV12-5, the J call TRBJ2-2, with TRBD1 matching 9 bases. Trimming cost V 3 bases and J 6 bases; bases outside gene matches: 11. The germline V gene has CDR1 LGHNT and CDR2 FRNRAP. This CDR3 has 17 residues. Here the CDR3 DNA reads TGTGCTAGTGGTTTTACTCTAAGGGACAGGGACGCCGGGGAGCTGTTTTTT. Translating gives CASGFTLRDRDAGELFF.

On this clone itself: At one end the junction does not follow the germline gene, possibly because of a read error. The genes are TRBV2 and TRBJ2-5; 14 nucleotides agree with TRBD2. This CDR3 has 12 residues. Germline assignment: CDR1 SNHLY and CDR2 FYNNEI. Written as DNA, the CDR3 is TGTGCCAGCAGTAGGGGACTAGCGGGAGCGGACTTC. Translated, it gives CASSRGLAGADF.

The V call is TRBV18, the J call TRBJ1-2; 7 bases line up with TRBD1. V lost 2 bases to trimming and J lost 2 bases; unmatched junction nucleotides: 8. This CDR3 spans 16 amino acids. Germline-derived CDR1 and CDR2 are KGHSH and LQKENI. In DNA form, the CDR3 reads TGTGCCAGCTCACCATTGACAGGGACGGTAAACTATGGCTACACCTTC. As protein: CASSPLTGTVNYGYTF. Complete variable domain (other parts from reference TRBV18 and TRBJ1-2): NAGVMQNPRHLVRRRGQEARLRCSPMKGHSHVYWYRQLPEEGLKFMVYLQKENIIDESGMPKERFSAEFPKEGPSILRIQQVVRGDSAAYFCASSPLTGTVNYGYTFGSGTRLTVV.

The chain has TRBV2 and TRBJ1-1, with unresolved D. Germline V gives CDR1 SNHLY, CDR2 FYNNEI. The length of the CDR3 is 15 residues. The V and J ends lost 2 bases and 2 bases respectively, with 12 bases between them. The DNA for the CDR3 is TGTGCCAGCAGTGAACTGAAAGGAACCAACACTGAAGCTTTCTTT. Protein product: CASSELKGTNTEAFF.

The chain recombines TRBV4-2 with TRBJ2-1; tentative D call: TRBD1 (6 bases). V was cut by 3 bases and J by 5 bases, with 17 bases left in between. Looked up from germline, CDR1 is LGHNA and CDR2 is YNFKEQ. The CDR3 totals 16 residues. CDR3: CASSQNRVQANNEQFF. The CDR3 nucleotides read TGTGCCAGCAGCCAGAACAGGGTCCAGGCGAACAATGAGCAGTTCTTC.

The chain links TRBV7-9 to TRBJ2-7, with D tentatively TRBD2 (5 bases). Deletions cut 5 bases from V and 3 bases from J, with 8 bases between. CDR1 SEHNR and CDR2 FQNEAQ come from the germline V gene (reference sequence). The CDR3 has 12 residues. CDR3 in DNA: TGTGCCAGCAGCAGAAGCGGCTACGAGCAGTACTTC. This translates into CASSRSGYEQYF.

This rearrangement joins TRBV7-9 to TRBJ2-7; TRBD2 matches at 8 bases. Per germline, CDR1 SEHNR and CDR2 FQNEAQ (reference sequence). The V and J ends lost 2 bases and 4 bases, in that order; junction bases with no gene match: 13. The CDR3 runs to 17 residues. The CDR3 nucleotides are TGTGCCAGCAGCTTATCGGGAGGGGCTAGCGGGTTGTACGAGCAGTACTTC. It specifies CASSLSGGASGLYEQYF. The full variable domain, rest sourced from reference TRBV7-9 and TRBJ2-7, is DTGVSQNPRHKITKRGQNVTFRCDPISEHNRLYWYRQTLGQGPEFLTYFQNEAQLEKSRLLSDRFSAERPKGSFSTLEIQRTEQGDSAMYLCASSLSGGASGLYEQYFGPGTRLTVT.

J is TRBJ1-2 and V is TRBV7-2, with 7 bases aligning to TRBD1. With V trimmed by 1 base and J by 5 bases, 10 bases remained unmatched. The CDR3 contains 16 residues. Germline lookup yields CDR1 SGHTA and CDR2 FQGNSA. In DNA form, the CDR3 reads TGTGCCAGCAGCTTAGTTACCGGACAGGTGAATTATGGCTACACCTTC. It specifies CASSLVTGQVNYGYTF.

The chain recombines TRBV2 with TRBJ1-1, with D perhaps matching TRBD1 (5 bases). The CDR3 loop spans 13 amino acids. The ends were cut back, 6 bases at V and 2 bases at J, with 10 bases in the middle. Germline V lookup: CDR1 SNHLY, CDR2 FYNNEI. The CDR3 protein is CASSDTGNTEAFF. The CDR3 coding sequence is TGTGCCAGCAGCGATACAGGAAACACTGAAGCTTTCTTT.

V is TRBV6-4 and J is TRBJ2-6, with a tentative D call TRBD2 (5 bases). The CDR3 is made up of 16 amino acids. Germline V gene data show CDR1 as MRHNA and CDR2 as SNTAGT. Trimming removed 3 bases at V and 2 bases at J, with 11 bases between. The CDR3 loop reads CASSENPGAGANVLTF. The CDR3 bases are TGTGCCAGCAGTGAAAATCCCGGGGCTGGGGCCAACGTCCTGACTTTC.

The rearrangement uses TRBV6-5 and TRBJ2-7; unclear D gene. The V gene lost 0 bases and the J gene lost 3 bases, with 15 bases spanning the gap. The V gene's germline CDR1 is MNHEY and CDR2 SVGAGI. This CDR3 contains 16 residues. The CDR3 coding sequence is TGTGCCAGCAGTTACTCCTCAAACGGGCTTCTCTACGAGCAGTACTTC. It is translated as CASSYSSNGLLYEQYF.

The chain is built from TRBV5-1 and TRBJ1-1; D is perhaps TRBD1 (6 bases). The CDR3 contains 15 residues. V lost 5 bases to trimming and J lost 3 bases, with 17 bases between them. Germline V CDR1 and CDR2: SGHRS, YFSETQ. Here the CDR3 reads CASRPLSQGYTEAFF. CDR3 coding DNA: TGCGCCAGCAGGCCTTTGTCCCAGGGGTACACTGAAGCTTTCTTT.

The chain has TRBV10-3 and TRBJ2-1; 10 bases are shared with TRBD1. Trimming removed 7 bases from V and 5 bases from J; junction bases left unmatched: 5. The CDR3 loop spans 14 amino acids. Looked up from germline, CDR1 is ENHRY and CDR2 is SYGVKD. This chain's CDR3 is CAITRTGGNNEQFF. The CDR3 bases are TGTGCCATCACCCGGACAGGGGGGAACAATGAGCAGTTCTTC.

V gene TRBV6-5 combines with J gene TRBJ1-1, with D perhaps TRBD1 (5 bases). The germline V and J ends were trimmed by 1 base and 5 bases, with 14 bases remaining between them. CDR3 length: 15 amino acids. From germline, CDR1 is MNHEY and CDR2 SVGAGI. The CDR3 coding sequence is TGTGCCAGCAGTTACTTCCCAGGGCGGGAGACTGAAGCTTTCTTT. The encoded protein is CASSYFPGRETEAFF.

This clone has only one observation. The V call is TRBV6-6, the J call TRBJ2-2; D is uncertain. Germline assignment: CDR1 MNHNY and CDR2 SVGAGI (reference sequence). This CDR3 comprises 13 residues. V dropped 4 bases and J dropped 3 bases, with 6 bases sitting between them. The CDR3 loop is CASSWGYTGELFF. The CDR3 DNA reads as TGTGCCAGCAGTTGGGGATACACCGGGGAGCTGTTTTTT.